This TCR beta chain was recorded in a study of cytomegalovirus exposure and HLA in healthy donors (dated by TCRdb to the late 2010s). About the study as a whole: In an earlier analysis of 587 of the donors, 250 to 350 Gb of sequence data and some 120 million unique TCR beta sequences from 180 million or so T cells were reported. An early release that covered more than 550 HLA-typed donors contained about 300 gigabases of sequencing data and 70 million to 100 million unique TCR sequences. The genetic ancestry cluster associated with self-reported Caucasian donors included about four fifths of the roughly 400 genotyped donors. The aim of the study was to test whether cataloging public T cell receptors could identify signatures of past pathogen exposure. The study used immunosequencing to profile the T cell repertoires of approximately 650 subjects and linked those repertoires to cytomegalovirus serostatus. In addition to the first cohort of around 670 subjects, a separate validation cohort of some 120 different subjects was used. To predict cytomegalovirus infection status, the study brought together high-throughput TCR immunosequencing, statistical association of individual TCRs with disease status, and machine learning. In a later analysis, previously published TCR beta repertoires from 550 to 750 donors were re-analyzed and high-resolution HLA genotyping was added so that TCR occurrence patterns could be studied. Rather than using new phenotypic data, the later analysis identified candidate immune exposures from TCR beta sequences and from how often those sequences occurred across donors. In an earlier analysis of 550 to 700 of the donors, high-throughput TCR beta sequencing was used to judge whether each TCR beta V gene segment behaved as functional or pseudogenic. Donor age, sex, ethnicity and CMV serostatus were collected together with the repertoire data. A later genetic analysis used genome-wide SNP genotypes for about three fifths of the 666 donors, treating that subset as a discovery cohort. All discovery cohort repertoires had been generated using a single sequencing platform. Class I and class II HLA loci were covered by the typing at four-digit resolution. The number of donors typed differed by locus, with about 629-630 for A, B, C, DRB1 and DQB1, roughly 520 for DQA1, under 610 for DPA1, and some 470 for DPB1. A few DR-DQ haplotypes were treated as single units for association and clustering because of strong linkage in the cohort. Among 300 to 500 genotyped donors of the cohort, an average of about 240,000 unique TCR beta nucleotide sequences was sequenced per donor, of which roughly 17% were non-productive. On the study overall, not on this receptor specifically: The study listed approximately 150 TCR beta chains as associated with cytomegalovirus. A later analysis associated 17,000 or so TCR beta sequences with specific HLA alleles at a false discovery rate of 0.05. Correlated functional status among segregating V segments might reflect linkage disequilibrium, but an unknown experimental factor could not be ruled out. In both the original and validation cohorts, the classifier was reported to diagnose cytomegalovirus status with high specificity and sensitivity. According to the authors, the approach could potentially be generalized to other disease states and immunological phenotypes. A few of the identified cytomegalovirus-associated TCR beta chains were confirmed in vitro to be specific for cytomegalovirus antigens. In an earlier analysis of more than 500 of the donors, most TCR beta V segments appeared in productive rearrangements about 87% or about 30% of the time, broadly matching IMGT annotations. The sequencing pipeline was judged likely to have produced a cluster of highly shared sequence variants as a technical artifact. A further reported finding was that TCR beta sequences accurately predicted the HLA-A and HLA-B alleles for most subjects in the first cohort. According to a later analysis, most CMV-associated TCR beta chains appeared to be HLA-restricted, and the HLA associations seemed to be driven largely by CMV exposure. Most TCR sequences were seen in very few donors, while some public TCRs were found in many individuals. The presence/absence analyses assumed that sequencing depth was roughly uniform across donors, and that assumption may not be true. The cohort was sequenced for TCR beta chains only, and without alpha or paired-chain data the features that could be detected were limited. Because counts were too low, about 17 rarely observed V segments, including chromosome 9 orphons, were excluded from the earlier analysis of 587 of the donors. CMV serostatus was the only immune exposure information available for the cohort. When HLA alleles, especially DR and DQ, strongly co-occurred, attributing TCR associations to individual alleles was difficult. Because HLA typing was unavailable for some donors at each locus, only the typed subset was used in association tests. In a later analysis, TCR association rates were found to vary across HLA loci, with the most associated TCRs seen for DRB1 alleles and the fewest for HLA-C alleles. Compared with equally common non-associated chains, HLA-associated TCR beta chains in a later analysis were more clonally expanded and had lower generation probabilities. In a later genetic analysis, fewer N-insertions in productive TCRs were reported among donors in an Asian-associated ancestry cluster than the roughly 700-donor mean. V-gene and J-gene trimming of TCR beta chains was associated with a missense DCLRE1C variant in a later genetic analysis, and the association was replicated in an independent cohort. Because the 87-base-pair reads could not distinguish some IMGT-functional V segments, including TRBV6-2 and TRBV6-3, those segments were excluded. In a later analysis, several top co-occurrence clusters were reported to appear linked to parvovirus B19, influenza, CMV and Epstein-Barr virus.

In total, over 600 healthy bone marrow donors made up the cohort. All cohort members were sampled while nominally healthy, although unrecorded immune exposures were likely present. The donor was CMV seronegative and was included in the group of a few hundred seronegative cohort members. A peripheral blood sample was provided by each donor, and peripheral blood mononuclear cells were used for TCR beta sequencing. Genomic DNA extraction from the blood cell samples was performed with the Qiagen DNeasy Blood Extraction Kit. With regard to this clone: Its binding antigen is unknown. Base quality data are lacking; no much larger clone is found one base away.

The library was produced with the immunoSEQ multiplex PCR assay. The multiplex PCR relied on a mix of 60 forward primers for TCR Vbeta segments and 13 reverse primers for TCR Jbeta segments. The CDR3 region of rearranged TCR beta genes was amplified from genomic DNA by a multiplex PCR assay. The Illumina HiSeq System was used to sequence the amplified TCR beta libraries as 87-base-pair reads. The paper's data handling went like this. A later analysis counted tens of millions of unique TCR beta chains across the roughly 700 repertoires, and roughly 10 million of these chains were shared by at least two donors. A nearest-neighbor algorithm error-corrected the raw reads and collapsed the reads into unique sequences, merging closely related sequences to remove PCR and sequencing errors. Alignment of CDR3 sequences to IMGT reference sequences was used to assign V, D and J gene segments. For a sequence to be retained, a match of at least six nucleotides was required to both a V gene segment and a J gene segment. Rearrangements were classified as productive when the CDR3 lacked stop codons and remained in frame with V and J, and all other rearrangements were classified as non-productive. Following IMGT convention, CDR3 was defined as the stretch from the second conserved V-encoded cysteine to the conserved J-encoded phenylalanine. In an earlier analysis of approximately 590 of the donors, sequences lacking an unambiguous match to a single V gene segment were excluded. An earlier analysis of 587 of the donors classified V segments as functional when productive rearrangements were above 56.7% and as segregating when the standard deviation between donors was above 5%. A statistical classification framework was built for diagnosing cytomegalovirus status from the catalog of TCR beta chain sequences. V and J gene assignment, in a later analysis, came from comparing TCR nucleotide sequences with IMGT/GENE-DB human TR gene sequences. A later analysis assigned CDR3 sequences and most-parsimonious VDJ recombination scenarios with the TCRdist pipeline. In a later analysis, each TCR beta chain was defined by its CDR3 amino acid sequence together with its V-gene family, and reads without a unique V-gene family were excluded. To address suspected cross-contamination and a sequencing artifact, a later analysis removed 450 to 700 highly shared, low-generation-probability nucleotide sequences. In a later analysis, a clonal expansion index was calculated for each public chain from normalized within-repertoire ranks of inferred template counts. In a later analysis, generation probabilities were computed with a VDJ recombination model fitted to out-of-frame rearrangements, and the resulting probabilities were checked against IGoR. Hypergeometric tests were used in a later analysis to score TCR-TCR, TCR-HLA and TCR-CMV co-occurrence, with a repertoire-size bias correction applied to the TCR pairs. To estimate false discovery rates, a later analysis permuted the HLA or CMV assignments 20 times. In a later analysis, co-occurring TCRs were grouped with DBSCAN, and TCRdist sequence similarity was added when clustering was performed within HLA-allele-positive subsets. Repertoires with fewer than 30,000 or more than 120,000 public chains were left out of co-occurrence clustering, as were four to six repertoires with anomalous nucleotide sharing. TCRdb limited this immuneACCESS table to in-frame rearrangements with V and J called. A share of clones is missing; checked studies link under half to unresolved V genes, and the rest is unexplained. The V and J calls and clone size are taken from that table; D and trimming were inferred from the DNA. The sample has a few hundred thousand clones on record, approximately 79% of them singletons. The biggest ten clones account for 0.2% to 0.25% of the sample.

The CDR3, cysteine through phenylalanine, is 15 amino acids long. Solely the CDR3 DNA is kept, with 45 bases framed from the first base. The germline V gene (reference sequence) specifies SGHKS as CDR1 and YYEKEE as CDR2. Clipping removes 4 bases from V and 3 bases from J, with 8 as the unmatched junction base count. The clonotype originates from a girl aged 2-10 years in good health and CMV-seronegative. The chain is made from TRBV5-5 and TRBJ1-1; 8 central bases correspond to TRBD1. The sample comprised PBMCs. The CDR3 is CASSPRDRRDTEAFF. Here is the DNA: TGTGCCAGCAGCCCACGGGACAGGCGGGACACTGAAGCTTTCTTT. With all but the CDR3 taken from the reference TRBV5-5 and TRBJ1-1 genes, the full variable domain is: DAGVTQSPTHLIKTRGQQVTLRCSPISGHKSVSWYQQVLGQGPQFIFQYYEKEERGRGNFPDRFSARQFPNYSSELNVNALLLGDSALYLCASSPRDRRDTEAFFGQGTRLTVV.